The 18 T cell receptor beta chains given below trace back to one sample, sequenced in a study of T cell responses to AZD1222 COVID-19 vaccine. TCRdb keeps only in-frame clones here, not all; method: immunoSEQ multiplex PCR. Seen here are approximately 120,000 clones, about 87% observed once, and the top ten hold 3.5% to 4.5%. The sequenced sample was peripheral blood, obtained on day 0 of AZD1222 vaccination. All receptors derive from an adult in good health.

This sequence joins TRBV10-3 and TRBJ1-5; possible D gene TRBD1, 5 bases. CDR3 length: 14 amino acids. Per the germline V gene, CDR1 is ENHRY and CDR2 is SYGVKD. V dropped 6 bases and J dropped 3 bases, with 12 bases sitting between them. The chain's CDR3 is CAIRGTEVNQPQHF. The CDR3, as DNA: TGTGCCATCAGGGGGACGGAGGTCAATCAGCCCCAGCATTTT.

The chain couples TRBV4-1 to TRBJ2-5, with D maybe TRBD2 (5 bases). CDR3 length: 14 residues. V lost 4 bases and J lost 2, with 11 bases in between. Germline V CDR1 and CDR2: MGHRA, YSYEKL. This chain's CDR3 is CASSPRELQETQYF. In DNA form, the CDR3 reads TGCGCCAGCAGCCCCCGGGAACTACAAGAGACCCAGTACTTC.

The chain couples TRBV24-1 to TRBJ2-7; D is unresolved. The germline gives CDR1 KGHDR, CDR2 SFDVKD. The V end was cut by 2 bases, the J end by 0 bases, with 16 bases between. The CDR3 is 17 amino acids. Here the CDR3 reads CATSDSPSGDDSYEQYF. As DNA, the CDR3 is TGTGCCACCAGTGATTCCCCGTCAGGCGACGACTCCTACGAGCAGTACTTC.

The chain recombines TRBV5-1 with TRBJ2-7; D gene uncertain. V was clipped by 3 bases and J by 4 bases, with 5 bases between them. Germline CDR1 reads SGHRS; CDR2 reads YFSETQ. The CDR3 runs 11 residues. CDR3 nucleotides: TGCGCCAGCAGCTCCCTTTACGAGCAGTACTTC. Residues: CASSSLYEQYF.

This clone showed up just once. The rearrangement uses TRBV28 and TRBJ1-6; maybe TRBD1 (5 bases). Looked up from germline, CDR1 is MDHEN and CDR2 is SYDVKM. Trimming removed 5 bases at V and 7 bases at J, with 15 bases between. This CDR3 region has 15 residues. As DNA, the CDR3 is TGTGCCAGCAGTCCCGTGAGGGGCCGGAATTCACCCCTCCACTTT. It is translated as CASSPVRGRNSPLHF.

This chain links TRBV5-1 with TRBJ1-2; TRBD1 aligns across 8 bases. CDR1 and CDR2 (germline): SGHRS, YFSETQ. This CDR3 region has 15 residues. J was trimmed by 4 bases and V by 6 bases; bases with no gene match: 11. In DNA form, the CDR3 reads TGCGCCAGCATACGGCAGGGGGCCGAATTCTATGGCTACACCTTC. It codes for CASIRQGAEFYGYTF. The complete variable domain, with remaining parts taken from reference TRBV5-1 and TRBJ1-2, reads KAGVTQTPRYLIKTRGQQVTLSCSPISGHRSVSWYQQTPGQGLQFLFEYFSETQRNKGNFPGRFSGRQFSNSRSEMNVSTLELGDSALYLCASIRQGAEFYGYTFGSGTRLTVV.

This clone was recorded only once. The J gene is TRBJ2-2, the V gene TRBV28, with D perhaps matching TRBD1 or TRBD2 (5 bases each). Trimming shortened V by 4 bases and J by 3 bases, and 9 bases separated the two germline ends. The CDR3 is 14 residues long. Germline V gene data show CDR1 as MDHEN and CDR2 as SYDVKM. The CDR3 DNA reads TGTGCCAGCAGTTCCGGGACCTACACCGGGGAGCTGTTTTTT. This encodes CASSSGTYTGELFF.

The CDR3 nucleotides read TGTGCCAGCAGCTCGGGACAGGGTCTAGCAGATACGCAGTATTTT. This encodes CASSSGQGLADTQYF. The chain uses TRBV7-9 and TRBJ2-3, with 9 bases lining up with TRBD1. The CDR3 sequence is 15 residues long. The germline V gene encodes CDR1 SEHNR and CDR2 FQNEAQ (reference sequence). The V and J ends lost 4 bases and 4 bases, in that order; junction bases with no gene match: 6.

The chain is built from TRBV11-2 and TRBJ2-2; 7 nucleotides agree with TRBD2. V gave up 5 bases and J gave up 6 bases; unmatched junction bases: 15. Germline V gene sequence: CDR1 SGHAT, CDR2 FQNNGV. The CDR3 totals 17 residues. Written as DNA, the CDR3 is TGTGCCAGCAGCCCCCTCTCGTGGGGGGGGAGGGCCGGGGAGCTGTTTTTT. Its translation: CASSPLSWGGRAGELFF.

The chain recombines TRBV7-2 with TRBJ2-7; tentative D call: TRBD1 (7 bases). The CDR3 covers 16 residues. With 5 bases removed from V and 6 bases from J, the gap between germline ends came to 23 bases. CDR1 and CDR2 from the germline V gene are SGHTA and FQGNSA. The DNA for the CDR3 is TGTGCCAGCAGCCTTATACCCCTGTTGCAGGGGGGCGAGCAGTACTTC. Translation gives CASSLIPLLQGGEQYF.

The genes are TRBV28 and TRBJ1-1; perhaps TRBD1 as D (5 bases). Looked up from germline, CDR1 is MDHEN and CDR2 is SYDVKM. The CDR3 spans 16 residues. V dropped 8 bases and J dropped 0 bases, with 19 bases sitting between them. CDR3 DNA sequence: TGTGCCAGCCGAAGAGGGACGTACAGCATGAACACTGAAGCTTTCTTT. This codes for CASRRGTYSMNTEAFF.

There are a few counts of this clone. The chain uses TRBV4-1 and TRBJ2-7; TRBD2 matches 15 bases. The V and J ends lost 4 bases and 3 bases, in that order; junction bases with no gene match: 7. The germline gives CDR1 MGHRA, CDR2 YSYEKL. The CDR3 sequence is 17 residues long. The CDR3 nucleotides read TGCGCCAGCAGCCCCAGGACTAGCGGGAGGGCCCGCTACGAGCAGTACTTC. Protein sequence: CASSPRTSGRARYEQYF.

The chain recombines TRBV29-1 with TRBJ2-1; D not certain. Germline V lookup: CDR1 SQVTM, CDR2 ANQGSEA. The V gene lost 7 bases and the J gene lost 0 bases, with 10 bases spanning the gap. The CDR3 length is 13 residues. CDR3 nucleotide sequence: TGCAGCGGTGACGATAGCTCCTACAATGAGCAGTTCTTC. It yields the protein CSGDDSSYNEQFF.

This sequence joins TRBV11-2 and TRBJ2-5, with D unresolved. This CDR3 has 14 amino acids. The germline CDR1 and CDR2 sequences are SGHAT and FQNNGV. Between the trimmed V and J ends, which lost 0 bases and 7 bases, there was a span of 12 bases. The CDR3 reads CASSLDQVTGTQYF. CDR3 in DNA: TGTGCCAGCAGCTTAGATCAGGTCACGGGGACCCAGTACTTC.

The V gene is TRBV9, the J gene TRBJ1-5, with 9 nucleotides matching TRBD1. The germline V gene has CDR1 SGDLS and CDR2 YYNGEE. J was trimmed by 3 bases and V by 3 bases; bases with no gene match: 4. The length of the CDR3 is 15 residues. The CDR3: CASSAGDRANQPQHF. The CDR3 nucleotides are TGTGCCAGCAGCGCCGGGGACAGGGCCAATCAGCCCCAGCATTTT.

The V call is TRBV6-5, the J call TRBJ2-2; possibly TRBD1 for D (6 bases). Trimming took off 3 bases at V and 0 bases at J, with 8 bases between the two ends. From germline, CDR1 is MNHEY and CDR2 SVGAGI. The CDR3 runs 15 residues. CDR3 protein: CASSYRTANTGELFF. The CDR3, as DNA: TGTGCCAGCAGTTATAGGACAGCGAACACCGGGGAGCTGTTTTTT.

This chain uses TRBV5-1 with TRBJ1-5; D remains unclear. The CDR3 totals 15 residues. Germline V gives CDR1 SGHRS, CDR2 YFSETQ. V was clipped by 2 bases and J by 0 bases, with 9 bases between them. CDR3 amino acids: CASSFSDPSNQPQHF. The CDR3 DNA is TGCGCCAGCAGCTTTTCGGACCCTAGCAATCAGCCCCAGCATTTT.

The chain recombines TRBV7-2 with TRBJ1-2; D is possibly TRBD1 (6 bases). Germline V gene sequence: CDR1 SGHTA, CDR2 FQGNSA. Trimming shortened V by 3 bases and J by 5 bases, and 7 bases separated the two germline ends. This CDR3 region has 12 residues. The CDR3 here is CASSFQGYGYTF. The CDR3 bases are TGTGCCAGCAGCTTCCAGGGGTATGGCTACACCTTC.